One and the same sample provided the 15 T cell receptor beta chains below, sequenced in a study of cytomegalovirus exposure and HLA in healthy donors. The study ran its PCR with 60 Vbeta and 13 Jbeta primers. Sequencing used immunoSEQ multiplex PCR; TCRdb keeps in-frame clones, though not all of them. There are 100,000 to 150,000 clones in the sample; around four fifths occur only once, and about 3.7% lies in the top ten. Sequencing used PBMCs. Receptor source: a woman between 40 and 50 years old in good health and CMV-seropositive.

The rearrangement joins TRBV7-9 to TRBJ1-4; TRBD1 aligns across 10 bases. The CDR3 length is 15 residues. The trim removed 5 bases at V and 4 bases at J, leaving 4 bases unmatched. Germline CDR1 reads SEHNR; CDR2 reads FQNEAQ (reference sequence). CDR3 coding DNA: TGTGCCAGCAGCCCCGGGACAGGGGTTAATGAAAAACTGTTTTTT. Translating it yields CASSPGTGVNEKLFF.

This clone was counted once. This chain connects TRBV18 to TRBJ1-2; maybe TRBD1 (5 bases). Trimming cost V 6 bases and J 3 bases, with 14 bases left between them. Germline CDR1 and CDR2: KGHSH and LQKENI. The CDR3 contains 14 residues. The CDR3 DNA is TGTGCCAGCTCGCGGGGAGGGGTCGACTATGGCTACACCTTC. It encodes CASSRGGVDYGYTF.

The V call is TRBV27, the J call TRBJ1-1; possibly TRBD1 for D (6 bases). Germline CDR1 MNHEY, CDR2 SMNVEV (reference sequence). The V end lost 4 bases, the J end lost 0 bases, and 9 bases lay between the germline ends. The CDR3 extends over 14 amino acids. CDR3 in DNA: TGTGCCAGCAGTTCGACAGGAGTGAACACTGAAGCTTTCTTT. Its protein product is CASSSTGVNTEAFF.

Concerning this clone itself: At one end the junction does not follow the germline gene, possibly because of a read error. J is TRBJ2-5 and V is TRBV7-9, with 8 positions matching TRBD2. CDR1 and CDR2 (germline): SEHNR, FQNEAQ (reference sequence). This CDR3 is built from 17 residues. CDR3 DNA: TGTTCCAGCAGCCTCGGATTAGCGGGACTAGTCCAAGAGACCCAGTACTTC. Protein: CSSSLGLAGLVQETQYF.

This chain uses TRBV7-9 with TRBJ1-1; 9 nucleotides match TRBD1. J gave up 5 bases and V 6 bases, and 10 bases lay outside the gene matches. Germline V gives CDR1 SEHNR, CDR2 FQNEAQ (reference sequence). The CDR3 length is 15 residues. CDR3 DNA sequence: TGTGCCAGCAGACGAGCCCGACAGGGGGAAACTGAAGCTTTCTTT. Protein: CASRRARQGETEAFF.

The rearrangement joins TRBV19 to TRBJ1-3, with D hard to call. The V end was cut by 7 bases, the J end by 0 bases, with 13 bases between. Germline CDR1 reads LNHDA; CDR2 reads SQIVND (reference sequence). The CDR3 totals 15 residues. The CDR3 loop is CASTSDSGSGNTIYF. CDR3 DNA: TGTGCCAGTACCTCAGACTCGGGCTCTGGAAACACCATATATTTT.

The chain couples TRBV7-9 to TRBJ2-7, with TRBD1 matching over 8 bases. Per the germline V gene, CDR1 is SEHNR and CDR2 is FQNEAQ (reference sequence). The ends lost 5 bases at V and 7 bases at J; junction bases unmatched: 13. This CDR3 is built from 15 residues. In DNA, the CDR3 is TGTGCCAGCAGCGCTAAAACGGACAGGGCGGGAGAGCAGTACTTC. Its protein is CASSAKTDRAGEQYF.

This clone was recorded once. The V call is TRBV4-1, the J call TRBJ2-7; TRBD1 matches at 12 bases. This CDR3 is 16 amino acids long. Trimming took 0 bases from V and 5 from J; bases not matched to a gene: 5. Germline values: CDR1 MGHRA, CDR2 YSYEKL. The CDR3, as DNA: TGCGCCAGCAGCCAAGATGGAGGGACAGGGGGCCACGAGCAGTACTTC. Encoded protein: CASSQDGGTGGHEQYF.

The chain links TRBV7-8 to TRBJ2-3; TRBD2 is a possible D gene (6 bases). Germline loops: CDR1 SGHVS, CDR2 FQNEAQ. Trimming took 4 bases from V and 6 from J, leaving 14 bases between them. The CDR3 spans 14 residues. The CDR3: CASSSLALRDTQYF. DNA of the CDR3: TGTGCCAGCAGCTCCCTAGCGTTGAGGGATACGCAGTATTTT.

V is TRBV6-4 and J is TRBJ1-5; 7 nucleotides match TRBD1. The CDR3 extends over 14 amino acids. Germline CDR1 and CDR2: MRHNA and SNTAGT. The V gene end was trimmed by 4 bases and the J gene end by 6 bases; junction bases not matched to a gene: 6. CDR3 nucleotide sequence: TGTGCCAGCAGTGGTGACAGGGTGAGTCAGCCCCAGCATTTT. Translated, it gives CASSGDRVSQPQHF.

V gene TRBV12-5 combines with J gene TRBJ2-3; tentatively, D is TRBD1 (6 bases). Germline values: CDR1 LGHNT, CDR2 FRNRAP. The V and J ends lost 5 bases and 1 base respectively, with 13 bases between them. This CDR3 contains 15 residues. CDR3 sequence (DNA): TGTGCTAGTGGTCCCGGACAGCGCCGCACAGATACGCAGTATTTT. It codes for CASGPGQRRTDTQYF.

The rearrangement links TRBV14 to TRBJ2-1, with D maybe TRBD1 (5 bases). CDR1 is SGHDN, CDR2 FVKESK, per germline. This CDR3 has 15 amino acids. V lost 0 bases and J 4 bases, leaving 10 bases between the germline ends. The CDR3 here is CASSQDYQGYNEQFF. CDR3 nucleotides: TGTGCCAGCAGCCAAGACTACCAGGGTTACAATGAGCAGTTCTTC.

Notes on this clone: An end of the junction differs from the germline gene, which may be a read error. The chain employs TRBV7-9 and TRBJ1-1; D is unresolved. CDR1 and CDR2 (germline): SEHNR, FQNEAQ (reference sequence). The CDR3 is made up of 15 amino acids. The CDR3 loop is CAGSLVGRKNTEAFF. CDR3 nucleotide sequence: TGTGCCGGCAGCTTAGTCGGCAGGAAGAACACTGAAGCTTTCTTT. Combining the CDR3 with reference TRBV7-9 and TRBJ1-1 gives the whole variable domain DTGVSQNPRHKITKRGQNVTFRCDPISEHNRLYWYRQTLGQGPEFLTYFQNEAQLEKSRLLSDRFSAERPKGSFSTLEIQRTEQGDSAMYLCAGSLVGRKNTEAFFGQGTRLTVV.

The chain recombines TRBV2 with TRBJ2-2; 11 bases fit TRBD2. Trimming at V came to 7 bases and at J to 5 bases, leaving 6 bases not matched to a gene. CDR3 length: 15 residues. Germline V gene lookup returns CDR1 SNHLY and CDR2 FYNNEI. CDR3 in DNA: TGTGCCAGCAAGACTAGCGGGATATTAACCGGGGAGCTGTTTTTT. Its protein product is CASKTSGILTGELFF.

The V gene is TRBV5-8, the J gene TRBJ2-1, with TRBD2 matching over 10 bases. This CDR3 spans 15 amino acids. V lost 3 bases to trimming and J lost 10 bases; unmatched junction nucleotides: 10. Germline lookup yields CDR1 SGHTS and CDR2 YDEGEE. CDR3 sequence (DNA): TGTGCCAGCAGCTACGGGACTAGCGAGGCTGGGGAGCAGTTCTTC. Protein product: CASSYGTSEAGEQFF.